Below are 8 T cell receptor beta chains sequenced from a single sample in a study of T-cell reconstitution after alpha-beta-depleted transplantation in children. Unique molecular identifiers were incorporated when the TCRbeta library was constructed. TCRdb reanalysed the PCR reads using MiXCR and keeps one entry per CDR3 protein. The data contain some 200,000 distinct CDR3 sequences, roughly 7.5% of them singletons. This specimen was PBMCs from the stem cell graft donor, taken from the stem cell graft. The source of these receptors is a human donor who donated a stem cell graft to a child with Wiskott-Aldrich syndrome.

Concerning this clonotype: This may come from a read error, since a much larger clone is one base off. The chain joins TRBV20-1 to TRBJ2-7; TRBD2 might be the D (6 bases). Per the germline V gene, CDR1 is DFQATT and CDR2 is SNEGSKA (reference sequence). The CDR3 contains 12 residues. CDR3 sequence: CRARGRSYEQYF. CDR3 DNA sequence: TGCAGAGCTAGAGGGAGGTCCTACGAGCAGTACTTC.

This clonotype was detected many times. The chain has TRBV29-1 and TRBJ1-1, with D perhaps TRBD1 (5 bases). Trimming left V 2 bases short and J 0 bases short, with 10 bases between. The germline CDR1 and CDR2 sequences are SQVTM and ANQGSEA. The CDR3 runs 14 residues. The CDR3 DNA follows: TGCAGCGTTGAACGTCGCAGGGTGAACACTGAAGCTTTCTTT. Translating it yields CSVERRRVNTEAFF.

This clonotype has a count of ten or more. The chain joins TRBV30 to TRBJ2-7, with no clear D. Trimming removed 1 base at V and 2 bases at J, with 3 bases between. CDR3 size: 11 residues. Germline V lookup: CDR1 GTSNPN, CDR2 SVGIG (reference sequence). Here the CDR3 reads CAWSGTYEQYF. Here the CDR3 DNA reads TGTGCCTGGAGTGGAACCTACGAGCAGTACTTC.

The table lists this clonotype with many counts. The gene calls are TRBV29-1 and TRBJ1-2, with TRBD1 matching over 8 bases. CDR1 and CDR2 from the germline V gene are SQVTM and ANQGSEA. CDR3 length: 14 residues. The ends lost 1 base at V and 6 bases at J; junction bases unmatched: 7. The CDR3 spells CSVEAVRGRNGYTF. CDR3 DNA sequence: TGCAGCGTTGAAGCGGTCAGGGGGCGGAATGGCTACACCTTC.

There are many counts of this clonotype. DNA of the CDR3: TGTGCCAGCAGCGGGACAGGCCTAAATGAAAAACTGTTTTTT. Its translation: CASSGTGLNEKLFF. The chain combines TRBV7-2 with TRBJ1-4; 8 positions match TRBD1. Germline CDR1 is SGHTA and CDR2 is FQGNSA. The CDR3 is 14 amino acids. The ends lost 5 bases at V and 5 bases at J; junction bases unmatched: 4.

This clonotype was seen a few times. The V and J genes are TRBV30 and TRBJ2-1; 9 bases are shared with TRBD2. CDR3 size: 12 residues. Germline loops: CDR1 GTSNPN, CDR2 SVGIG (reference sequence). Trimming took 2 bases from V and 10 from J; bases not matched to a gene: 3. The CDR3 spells CAWSPGLAEQFF. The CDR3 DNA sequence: TGTGCCTGGAGTCCCGGACTAGCGGAGCAGTTCTTC.

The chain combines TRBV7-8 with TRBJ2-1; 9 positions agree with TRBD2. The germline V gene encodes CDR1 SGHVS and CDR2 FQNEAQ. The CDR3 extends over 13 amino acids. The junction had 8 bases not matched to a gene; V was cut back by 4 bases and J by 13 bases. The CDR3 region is CASSSRGLAHQFF. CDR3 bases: TGTGCCAGCAGCTCACGGGGACTAGCTCACCAGTTCTTC. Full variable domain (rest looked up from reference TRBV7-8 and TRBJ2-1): GAGVSQSPRYKVAKRGQDVALRCDPISGHVSLFWYQQALGQGPEFLTYFQNEAQLDKSGLPSDRFFAERPEGSVSTLKIQRTQQEDSAVYLCASSSRGLAHQFFGPGTRLTVL.

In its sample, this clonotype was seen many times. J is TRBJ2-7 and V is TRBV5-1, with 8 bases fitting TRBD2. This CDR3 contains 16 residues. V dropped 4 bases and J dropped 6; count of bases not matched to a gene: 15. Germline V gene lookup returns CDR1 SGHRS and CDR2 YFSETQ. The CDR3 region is CASSLDSSGLDSEQYF. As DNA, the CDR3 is TGCGCCAGCAGCCTGGATAGTTCGGGACTAGACAGCGAGCAGTACTTC.